The source of this T cell receptor beta chain is a study of human T cells and chemical hapten exposure. Overall study: Sensitization employed 2% DPC on about 2 cm by about 2 cm of upper inner arm skin. General study points: Patch test score rose with PT1 expanded TCRs, significant at 8, 16, 32, not 4. Expanded TCRs created a significantly greater count of big CDR3 similarity clusters than controls did.

Germline-derived CDR1 and CDR2 are LGHDT and YNNKEL (reference sequence). The CDR3 sequence is 14 residues long. Between the trimmed V and J ends, which lost 4 bases and 1 base, there was a span of 10 bases. Time point meaning: patch test 1, 2 weeks after DPC sensitization. Indicated treatment: therapeutic diphenylcyclopropenone sensitization with weekly scalp DPC. This clonotype was picked up a small number of times. Its antigen is unidentified. One entry per CDR3 protein, called by TCRdb with MiXCR from the RACE reads. The sample has fewer than 200,000 distinct CDR3 sequences, around 20% seen once; the top ten hold over 6.5%.

This TCR was recovered from a woman in her forties or fifties with alopecia areata. Some clones in this sample may be carry-over from other donors' samples. V gene TRBV3-1 combines with J gene TRBJ1-1; no firm D call. Here the sequenced sample was whole blood, taken in connection with sensitization to the hapten diphenylcyclopropenone (DPC). The CDR3 DNA reads TGTGCCAGCAGCCCCCGGGCGCAGAACACTGAAGCTTTCTTT. Translation gives CASSPRAQNTEAFF. Variable domain in full (rest from reference TRBV3-1 and TRBJ1-1): DTAVSQTPKYLVTQMGNDKSIKCEQNLGHDTMYWYKQDSKKFLKIMFSYNNKELIINETVPNRFSPKSPDKAHLNLHINSLELGDSAVYFCASSPRAQNTEAFFGQGTRLTVV.